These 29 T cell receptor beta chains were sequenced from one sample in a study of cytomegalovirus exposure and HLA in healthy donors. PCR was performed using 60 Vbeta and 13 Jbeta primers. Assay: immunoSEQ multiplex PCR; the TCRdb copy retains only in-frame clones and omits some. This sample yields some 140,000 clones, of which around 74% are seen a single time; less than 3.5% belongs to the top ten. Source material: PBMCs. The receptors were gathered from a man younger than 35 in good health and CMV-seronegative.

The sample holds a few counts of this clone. The CDR3 is CASSESPTATDTQYF. CDR3 nucleotides: TGCGCCAGCAGTGAGTCCCCGACAGCCACAGATACGCAGTATTTT. V and J are TRBV10-1 and TRBJ2-3, with D perhaps TRBD1 (5 bases). V was clipped by 0 bases and J by 2 bases, with 9 bases between them. The CDR3 consists of 15 residues. Germline lookup yields CDR1 WNHNN and CDR2 SYGVQD (reference sequence).

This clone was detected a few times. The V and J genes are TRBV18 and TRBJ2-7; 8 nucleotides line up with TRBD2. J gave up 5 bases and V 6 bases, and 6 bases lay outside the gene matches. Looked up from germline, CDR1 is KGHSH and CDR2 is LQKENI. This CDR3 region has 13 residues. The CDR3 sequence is CASSPAGGHEQYF. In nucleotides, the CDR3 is TGTGCCAGCTCTCCTGCGGGGGGTCACGAGCAGTACTTC.

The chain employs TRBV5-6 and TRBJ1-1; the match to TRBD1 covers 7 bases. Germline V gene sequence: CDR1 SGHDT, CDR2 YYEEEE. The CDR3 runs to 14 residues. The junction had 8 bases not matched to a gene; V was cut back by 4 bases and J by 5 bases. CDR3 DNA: TGTGCCAGCAGCGCCCGACAGGGAGTAACTGAAGCTTTCTTT. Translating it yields CASSARQGVTEAFF.

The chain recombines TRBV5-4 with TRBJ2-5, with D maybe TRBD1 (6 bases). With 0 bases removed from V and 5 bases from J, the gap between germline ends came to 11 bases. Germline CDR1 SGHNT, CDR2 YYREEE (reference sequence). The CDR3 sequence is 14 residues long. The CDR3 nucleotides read TGTGCCAGCAGCTTGGCTACAGGGAAGGAGACCCAGTACTTC. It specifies CASSLATGKETQYF.

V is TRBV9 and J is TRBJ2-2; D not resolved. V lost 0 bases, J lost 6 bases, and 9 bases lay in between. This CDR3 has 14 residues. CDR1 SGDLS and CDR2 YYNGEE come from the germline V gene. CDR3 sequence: CASSVGPDPGELFF. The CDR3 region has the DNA TGTGCCAGCAGCGTAGGCCCAGATCCCGGGGAGCTGTTTTTT.

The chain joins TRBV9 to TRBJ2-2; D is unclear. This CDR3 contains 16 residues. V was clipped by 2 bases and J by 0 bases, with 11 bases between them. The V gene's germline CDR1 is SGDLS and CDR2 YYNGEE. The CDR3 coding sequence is TGTGCCAGCAGCGTGTTCAGTCTTCCGAACACCGGGGAGCTGTTTTTT. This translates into CASSVFSLPNTGELFF. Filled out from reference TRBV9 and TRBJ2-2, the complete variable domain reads DSGVTQTPKHLITATGQRVTLRCSPRSGDLSVYWYQQSLDQGLQFLIQYYNGEERAKGNILERFSAQQFPDLHSELNLSSLELGDSALYFCASSVFSLPNTGELFFGEGSRLTVL.

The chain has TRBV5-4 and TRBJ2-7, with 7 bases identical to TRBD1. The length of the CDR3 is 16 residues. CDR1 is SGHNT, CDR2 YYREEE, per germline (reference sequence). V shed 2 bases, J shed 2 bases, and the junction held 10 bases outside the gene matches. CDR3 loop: CASSLRQGSVTYEQYV. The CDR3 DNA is TGTGCCAGCAGCTTACGACAGGGTTCGGTAACCTACGAGCAGTACGTC.

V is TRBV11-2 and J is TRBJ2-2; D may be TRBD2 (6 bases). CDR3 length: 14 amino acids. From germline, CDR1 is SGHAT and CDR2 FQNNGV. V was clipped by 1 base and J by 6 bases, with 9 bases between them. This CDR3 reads CASSLVRGSGELFF. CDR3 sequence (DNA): TGTGCCAGCAGCTTAGTTCGGGGGTCCGGGGAGCTGTTTTTT. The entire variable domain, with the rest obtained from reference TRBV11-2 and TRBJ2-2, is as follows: EAGVAQSPRYKIIEKRQSVAFWCNPISGHATLYWYQQILGQGPKLLIQFQNNGVVDDSQLPKDRFSAERLKGVDSTLKIQPAKLEDSAVYLCASSLVRGSGELFFGEGSRLTVL.

This chain's CDR3 is CASSATGQGRYEQYF. CDR3 DNA: TGTGCCAGCAGCGCAACGGGACAGGGGCGCTACGAGCAGTACTTC. V gene TRBV9 combines with J gene TRBJ2-7, with 10 bases identical to TRBD1. The CDR3 has 15 amino acids. Losses at the gene ends were 3 bases for V and 3 bases for J; bases not matched to a gene: 6. Germline V gene sequence: CDR1 SGDLS, CDR2 YYNGEE.

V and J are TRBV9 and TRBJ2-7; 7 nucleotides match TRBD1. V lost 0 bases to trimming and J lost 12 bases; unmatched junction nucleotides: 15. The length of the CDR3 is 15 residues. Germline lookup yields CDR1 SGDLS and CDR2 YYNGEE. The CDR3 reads CASSVGGGQSNERYF. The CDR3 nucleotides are TGTGCCAGCAGCGTAGGAGGGGGACAGTCTAACGAACGGTACTTC.

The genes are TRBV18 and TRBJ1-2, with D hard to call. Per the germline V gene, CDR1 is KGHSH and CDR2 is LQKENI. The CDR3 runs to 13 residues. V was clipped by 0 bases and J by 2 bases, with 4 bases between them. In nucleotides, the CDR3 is TGTGCCAGCTCACCACCAGCGAACTATGGCTACACCTTC. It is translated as CASSPPANYGYTF.

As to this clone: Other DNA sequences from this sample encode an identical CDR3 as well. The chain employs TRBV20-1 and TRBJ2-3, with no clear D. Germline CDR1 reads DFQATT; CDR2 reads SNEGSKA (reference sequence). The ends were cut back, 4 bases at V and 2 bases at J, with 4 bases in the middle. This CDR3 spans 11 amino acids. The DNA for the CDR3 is TGCAGTGCTACCTCCACAGATACGCAGTATTTT. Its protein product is CSATSTDTQYF.

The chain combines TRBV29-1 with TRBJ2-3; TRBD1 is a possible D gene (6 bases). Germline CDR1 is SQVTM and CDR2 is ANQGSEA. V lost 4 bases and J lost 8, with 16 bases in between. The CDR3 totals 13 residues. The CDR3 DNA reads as TGCAGCGTTGGGGCAGGGGATCATGGTACGCAGTATTTT. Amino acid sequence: CSVGAGDHGTQYF.

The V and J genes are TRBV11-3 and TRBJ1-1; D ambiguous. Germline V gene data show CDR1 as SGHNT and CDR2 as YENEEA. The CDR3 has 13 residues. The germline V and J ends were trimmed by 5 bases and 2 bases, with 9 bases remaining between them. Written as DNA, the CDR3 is TGTGCCAGCAGCCAAAGGAGAAACACTGAAGCTTTCTTT. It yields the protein CASSQRRNTEAFF. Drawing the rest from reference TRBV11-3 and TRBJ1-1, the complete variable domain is EAGVVQSPRYKIIEKKQPVAFWCNPISGHNTLYWYLQNLGQGPELLIRYENEEAVDDSQLPKDRFSAERLKGVDSTLKIQPAELGDSAVYLCASSQRRNTEAFFGQGTRLTVV.

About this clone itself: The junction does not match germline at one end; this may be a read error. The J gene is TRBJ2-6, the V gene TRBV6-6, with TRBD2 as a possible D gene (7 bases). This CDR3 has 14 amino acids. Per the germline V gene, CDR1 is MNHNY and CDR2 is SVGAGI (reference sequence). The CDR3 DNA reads TGTGCCAGCAGGACTTCGGCGGGGGCCAACGGCCTGACTTTC. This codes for CASRTSAGANGLTF.

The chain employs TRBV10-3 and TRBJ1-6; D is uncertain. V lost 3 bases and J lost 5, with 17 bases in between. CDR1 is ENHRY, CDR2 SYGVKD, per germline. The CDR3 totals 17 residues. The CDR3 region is CAISDDGSRRDNSPLHF. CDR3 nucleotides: TGTGCCATCAGTGATGATGGCTCCCGGAGGGATAATTCACCCCTCCACTTT.

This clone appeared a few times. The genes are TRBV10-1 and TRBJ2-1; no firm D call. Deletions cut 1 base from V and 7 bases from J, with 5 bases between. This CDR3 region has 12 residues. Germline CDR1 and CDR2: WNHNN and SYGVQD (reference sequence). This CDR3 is CASSELVNEQFF. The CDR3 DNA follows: TGCGCCAGCAGTGAGTTAGTAAATGAGCAGTTCTTC.

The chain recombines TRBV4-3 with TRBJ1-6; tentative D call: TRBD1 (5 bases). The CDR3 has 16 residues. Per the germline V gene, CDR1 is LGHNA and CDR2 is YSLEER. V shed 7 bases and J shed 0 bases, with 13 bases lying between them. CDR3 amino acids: CASNMGGSSYNSPLHF. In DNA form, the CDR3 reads TGCGCCAGCAATATGGGGGGTAGCTCCTATAATTCACCCCTCCACTTT.

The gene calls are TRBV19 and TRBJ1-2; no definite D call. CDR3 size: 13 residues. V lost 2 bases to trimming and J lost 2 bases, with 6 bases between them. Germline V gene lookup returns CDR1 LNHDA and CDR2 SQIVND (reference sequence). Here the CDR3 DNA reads TGTGCCAGTAGTATATCCCGGAACTATGGCTACACCTTC. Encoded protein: CASSISRNYGYTF.

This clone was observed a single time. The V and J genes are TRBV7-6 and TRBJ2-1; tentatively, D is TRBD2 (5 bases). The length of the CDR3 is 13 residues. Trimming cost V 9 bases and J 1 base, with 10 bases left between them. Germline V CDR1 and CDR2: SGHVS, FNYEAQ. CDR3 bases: TGTGCCAGTTCCGGGGATTCCTACAATGAGCAGTTCTTC. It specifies CASSGDSYNEQFF.

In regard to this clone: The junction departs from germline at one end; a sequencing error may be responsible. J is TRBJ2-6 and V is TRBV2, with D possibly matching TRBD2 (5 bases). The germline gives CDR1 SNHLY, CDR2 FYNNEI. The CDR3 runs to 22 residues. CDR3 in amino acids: CASSKLWLGAEARRYRANGLTF. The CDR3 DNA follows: TGTGCCAGCAGCAAATTGTGGTTGGGTGCGGAGGCTCGAAGGTATAGGGCCAACGGCCTGACTTTC.

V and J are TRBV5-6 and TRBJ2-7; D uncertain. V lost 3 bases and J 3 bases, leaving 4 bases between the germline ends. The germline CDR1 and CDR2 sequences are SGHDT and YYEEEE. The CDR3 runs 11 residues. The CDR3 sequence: CASSSHYEQYF. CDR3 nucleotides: TGTGCCAGCAGCTCCCACTACGAGCAGTACTTC. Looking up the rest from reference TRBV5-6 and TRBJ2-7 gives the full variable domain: DAGVTQSPTHLIKTRGQQVTLRCSPKSGHDTVSWYQQALGQGPQFIFQYYEEEERQRGNFPDRFSGHQFPNYSSELNVNALLLGDSALYLCASSSHYEQYFGPGTRLTVT.

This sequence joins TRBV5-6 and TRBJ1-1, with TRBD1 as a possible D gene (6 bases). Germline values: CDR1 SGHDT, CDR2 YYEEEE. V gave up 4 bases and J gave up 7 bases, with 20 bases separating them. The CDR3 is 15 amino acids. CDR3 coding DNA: TGTGCCAGCAGCGGCCCTCGGGGGGCCATCGGTGAAGCTTTCTTT. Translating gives CASSGPRGAIGEAFF.

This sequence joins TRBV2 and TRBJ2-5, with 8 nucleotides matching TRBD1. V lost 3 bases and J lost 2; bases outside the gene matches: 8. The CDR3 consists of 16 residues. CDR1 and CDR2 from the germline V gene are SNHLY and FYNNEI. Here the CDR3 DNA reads TGTGCCAGCAGTGAGTTGGACAGGGTACGGCAAGAGACCCAGTACTTC. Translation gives CASSELDRVRQETQYF.

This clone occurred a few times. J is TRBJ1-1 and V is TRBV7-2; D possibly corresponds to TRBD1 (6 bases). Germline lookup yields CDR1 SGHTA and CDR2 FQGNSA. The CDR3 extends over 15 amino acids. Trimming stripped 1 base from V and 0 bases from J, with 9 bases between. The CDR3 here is CASSLVSGVNTEAFF. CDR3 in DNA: TGTGCCAGCAGCTTAGTGTCAGGGGTGAACACTGAAGCTTTCTTT.

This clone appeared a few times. CDR3 region: CASSSGQGVILNTEAFF. The CDR3 DNA sequence: TGTGCCAGTAGTTCCGGACAGGGGGTGATCCTGAACACTGAAGCTTTCTTT. V and J are TRBV19 and TRBJ1-1; TRBD1 matches 10 bases. The CDR3 consists of 17 residues. The V gene end was trimmed by 5 bases and the J gene end by 0 bases; junction bases not matched to a gene: 9. From germline, CDR1 is LNHDA and CDR2 SQIVND (reference sequence). The complete variable domain, with remaining parts taken from reference TRBV19 and TRBJ1-1, reads DGGITQSPKYLFRKEGQNVTLSCEQNLNHDAMYWYRQDPGQGLRLIYYSQIVNDFQKGDIAEGYSVSREKKESFPLTVTSAQKNPTAFYLCASSSGQGVILNTEAFFGQGTRLTVV.

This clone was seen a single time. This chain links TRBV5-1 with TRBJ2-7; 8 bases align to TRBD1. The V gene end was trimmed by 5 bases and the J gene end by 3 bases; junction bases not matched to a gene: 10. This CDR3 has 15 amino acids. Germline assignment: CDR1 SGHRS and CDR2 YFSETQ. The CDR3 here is CASRRTGQYRYEQYF. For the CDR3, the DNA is TGCGCCAGCAGGCGGACAGGGCAGTATCGCTACGAGCAGTACTTC.

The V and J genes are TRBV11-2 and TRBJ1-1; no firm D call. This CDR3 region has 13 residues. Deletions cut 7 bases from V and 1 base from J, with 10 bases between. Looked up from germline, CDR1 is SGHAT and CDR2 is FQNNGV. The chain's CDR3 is CASTSGGNTEAFF. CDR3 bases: TGTGCCAGCACCTCCGGAGGGAACACTGAAGCTTTCTTT.

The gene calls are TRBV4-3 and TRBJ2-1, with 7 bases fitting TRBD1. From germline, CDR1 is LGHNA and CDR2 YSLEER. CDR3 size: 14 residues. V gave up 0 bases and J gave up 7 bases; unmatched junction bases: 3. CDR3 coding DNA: TGCGCCAGCAGCCAAGATCTGGACAGGAATGAGCAGTTCTTC. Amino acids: CASSQDLDRNEQFF.